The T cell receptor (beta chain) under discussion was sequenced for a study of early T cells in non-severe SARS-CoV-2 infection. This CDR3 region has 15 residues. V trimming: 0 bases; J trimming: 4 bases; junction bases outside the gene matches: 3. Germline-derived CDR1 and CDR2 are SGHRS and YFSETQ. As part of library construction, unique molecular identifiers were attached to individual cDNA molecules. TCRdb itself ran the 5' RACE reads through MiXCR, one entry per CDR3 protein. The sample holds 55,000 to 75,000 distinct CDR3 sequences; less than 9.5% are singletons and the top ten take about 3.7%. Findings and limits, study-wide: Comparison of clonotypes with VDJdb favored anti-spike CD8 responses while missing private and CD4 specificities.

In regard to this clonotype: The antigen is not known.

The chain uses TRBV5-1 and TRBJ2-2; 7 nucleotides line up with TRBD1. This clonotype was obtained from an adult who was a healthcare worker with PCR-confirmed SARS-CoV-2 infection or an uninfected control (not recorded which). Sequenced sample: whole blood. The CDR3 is CASSLGTGPTGELFF. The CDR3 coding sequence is TGCGCCAGCAGCTTGGGGACAGGTCCCACCGGGGAGCTGTTTTTT.